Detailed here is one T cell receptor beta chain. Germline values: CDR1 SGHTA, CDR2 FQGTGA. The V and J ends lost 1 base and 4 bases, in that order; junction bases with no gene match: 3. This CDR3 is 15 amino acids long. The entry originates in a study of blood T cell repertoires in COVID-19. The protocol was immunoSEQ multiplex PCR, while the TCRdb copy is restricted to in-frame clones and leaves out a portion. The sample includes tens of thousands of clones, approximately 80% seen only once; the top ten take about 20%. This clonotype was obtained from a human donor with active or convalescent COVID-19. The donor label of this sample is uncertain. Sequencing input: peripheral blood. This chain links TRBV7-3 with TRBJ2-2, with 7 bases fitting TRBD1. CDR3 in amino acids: CASSLIQGFTGELFF. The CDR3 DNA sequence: TGTGCCAGCAGCTTAATACAGGGGTTCACCGGGGAGCTGTTTTTT.